These 23 T cell receptor beta chains were all obtained from the same sample, sequenced in a study of blood T cell repertoires in COVID-19 (dated by TCRdb to 2020 to 2021). Libraries were constructed by the immunoSEQ multiplex PCR assay. This immuneACCESS table, as held by TCRdb, lists in-frame sequences with V and J called but not all clones. Of the missing ones, under half trace to an unresolved V gene in checked studies; the others have no known cause. The sample contains approximately 120,000 clones, 74% of them found a single time. 5.5% of the sample comes from the top ten. The sample was peripheral blood. The receptor set was obtained from a man aged 60-69 years with acute or convalescent COVID-19.

This clone was observed a few times. The chain joins TRBV24-1 to TRBJ2-6; tentatively, D is TRBD2 (5 bases). Per the germline V gene, CDR1 is KGHDR and CDR2 is SFDVKD. The CDR3 has 17 residues. The ends were cut back, 2 bases at V and 2 bases at J, with 12 bases in the middle. The CDR3 DNA reads TGTGCCACCAGTGATTCTCGCTCCGGGGCTGGGGCCAACGTCCTGACTTTC. Translating gives CATSDSRSGAGANVLTF.

This clone was detected only a few times. The V and J genes are TRBV5-6 and TRBJ2-7, with 7 nucleotides matching TRBD1. The V gene's germline CDR1 is SGHDT and CDR2 YYEEEE. Losses at the gene ends were 5 bases for V and 0 bases for J; bases not matched to a gene: 11. The CDR3 covers 16 residues. CDR3 region: CASSNRDRALSYEQYF. CDR3 coding DNA: TGTGCCAGCAGTAACCGCGACAGGGCCCTCTCCTACGAGCAGTACTTC.

This clone was counted a few times. V gene TRBV19 combines with J gene TRBJ1-2; 7 bases line up with TRBD1. Germline CDR1 LNHDA, CDR2 SQIVND (reference sequence). Trimming at V came to 4 bases and at J to 4 bases, leaving 6 bases not matched to a gene. The CDR3 totals 14 residues. The chain's CDR3 is CASSTTGDAYGYTF. CDR3 sequence (DNA): TGTGCCAGTAGTACCACAGGGGACGCCTATGGCTACACCTTC.

This chain links TRBV9 with TRBJ2-3, with 12 nucleotides matching TRBD2. V lost 2 bases, J lost 4 bases, and 11 bases stayed unmatched. The CDR3 length is 18 residues. Germline CDR1 SGDLS, CDR2 YYNGEE. CDR3 residues: CASSVASGRASFADTQYF. In DNA, the CDR3 is TGTGCCAGCAGCGTCGCTAGCGGGAGGGCCAGTTTCGCAGATACGCAGTATTTT.

V usage is TRBV7-6 and J usage is TRBJ1-2; D may be TRBD1 (5 bases). Germline V CDR1 and CDR2: SGHVS, FNYEAQ. V was pared by 1 base and J by 8 bases, with 11 bases between. This CDR3 region has 13 residues. The CDR3 protein is CASSLGSGYGYTF. In nucleotides, the CDR3 is TGTGCCAGCAGCTTAGGTTCAGGGTACGGCTACACCTTC.

The chain couples TRBV4-1 to TRBJ2-1; 8 bases align to TRBD2. Germline values: CDR1 MGHRA, CDR2 YSYEKL. With V trimmed by 0 bases and J by 4 bases, 2 bases remained unmatched. This CDR3 comprises 15 residues. The CDR3: CASSQELAEYNEQFF. CDR3 bases: TGCGCCAGCAGCCAAGAACTAGCGGAGTACAATGAGCAGTTCTTC.

The chain combines TRBV3-1 (or the pseudogene TRBV3-2) with TRBJ1-2; a weak D match, TRBD1 (6 bases). V lost 1 base to trimming and J lost 2 bases, with 14 bases between them. This CDR3 comprises 16 residues. CDR1 is LGHDT, CDR2 YNNKEL, per germline (reference sequence). Here the CDR3 reads CASSQVASTGNYGYTF. The CDR3 region has the DNA TGTGCCAGCAGCCAAGTTGCCAGTACAGGGAACTATGGCTACACCTTC.

The chain combines TRBV7-3 with TRBJ2-7, with TRBD1 matching 8 bases. Germline assignment: CDR1 SGHTA and CDR2 FQGTGA. Unmatched junction bases numbered 6, after V lost 8 bases and J lost 3 bases. The CDR3 totals 13 residues. The CDR3 loop is CASSFDRGYEQYF. In DNA, the CDR3 is TGTGCCAGCTCCTTTGACAGGGGCTACGAGCAGTACTTC.

CDR3 in DNA: TGTGCCAGCAGCCCGAGTACGGGATACTATGGCTACACCTTC. Amino acids: CASSPSTGYYGYTF. The genes are TRBV6-5 and TRBJ1-2; D gene uncertain. CDR1 is MNHEY and CDR2 is SVGAGI in the germline V gene. V dropped 6 bases and J dropped 3 bases, with 14 bases sitting between them. The CDR3 consists of 14 residues.

The V call is TRBV2, the J call TRBJ2-7; the match to TRBD2 covers 14 bases. V was clipped by 3 bases and J by 6 bases; unmatched bases: 4. This CDR3 comprises 15 residues. The V gene's germline CDR1 is SNHLY and CDR2 FYNNEI. In nucleotides, the CDR3 is TGTGCCAGCAGTGAGAATGGACTAGCGGGGGGCGAGCAGTACTTC. Protein product: CASSENGLAGGEQYF. The entire variable domain, with the rest obtained from reference TRBV2 and TRBJ2-7, is as follows: EPEVTQTPSHQVTQMGQEVILRCVPISNHLYFYWYRQILGQKVEFLVSFYNNEISEKSEIFDDQFSVERPDGSNFTLKIRSTKLEDSAMYFCASSENGLAGGEQYFGPGTRLTVT.

The rearrangement links TRBV5-1 to TRBJ1-1; D is unresolved. Germline values: CDR1 SGHRS, CDR2 YFSETQ. The CDR3 extends over 14 amino acids. Trimming took 4 bases from V and 0 from J, leaving 10 bases between them. The CDR3 region is CASSPERVNTEAFF. Written as DNA, the CDR3 is TGCGCCAGCAGCCCGGAACGGGTGAACACTGAAGCTTTCTTT. The whole variable domain, filled in from reference TRBV5-1 and TRBJ1-1, reads KAGVTQTPRYLIKTRGQQVTLSCSPISGHRSVSWYQQTPGQGLQFLFEYFSETQRNKGNFPGRFSGRQFSNSRSEMNVSTLELGDSALYLCASSPERVNTEAFFGQGTRLTVV.

V is TRBV5-1 and J is TRBJ1-4, with D perhaps matching TRBD1 (6 bases). V gave up 0 bases and J gave up 7 bases, with 16 bases separating them. The CDR3 extends over 16 amino acids. Germline values: CDR1 SGHRS, CDR2 YFSETQ. The CDR3 region has the DNA TGCGCCAGCAGCTTGGAGGGCAGGGGTAGGGCTGAAAAACTGTTTTTT. Translated, it gives CASSLEGRGRAEKLFF.

CDR3 protein: CASSRQGAIQPQHF. The CDR3 nucleotides read TGTGCCAGCAGTAGACAGGGGGCGATTCAGCCCCAGCATTTT. The chain is built from TRBV28 and TRBJ1-5; the match to TRBD1 covers 10 bases. The trim removed 5 bases at V and 6 bases at J, leaving 4 bases unmatched. The CDR3 runs to 14 residues. Per germline, CDR1 MDHEN and CDR2 SYDVKM. Based on the CDR3 plus reference TRBV28 and TRBJ1-5, the full variable domain is DVKVTQSSRYLVKRTGEKVFLECVQDMDHENMFWYRQDPGLGLRLIYFSYDVKMKEKGDIPEGYSVSREKKERFSLILESASTNQTSMYLCASSRQGAIQPQHFGDGTRLSIL.

V and J are TRBV6-5 and TRBJ2-1; TRBD2 matches at 7 bases. The CDR3 consists of 14 residues. The trim removed 6 bases at V and 6 bases at J, leaving 8 bases unmatched. The germline V gene encodes CDR1 MNHEY and CDR2 SVGAGI. CDR3 sequence (DNA): TGTGCCAGCAGCCGGACTAGATCGGCCAATGAGCAGTTCTTC. Translated: CASSRTRSANEQFF.

The chain combines TRBV30 with TRBJ1-2; 8 bases map to TRBD1. V lost 0 bases, J lost 5 bases, and 5 bases stayed unmatched. CDR1 is GTSNPN, CDR2 SVGIG, per germline (reference sequence). This CDR3 spans 14 amino acids. The CDR3 region is CAWSVEQGEYGYTF. DNA of the CDR3: TGTGCCTGGAGTGTGGAACAGGGGGAGTATGGCTACACCTTC.

This chain uses TRBV13 with TRBJ1-5; D call uncertain. Trimming cost V 2 bases and J 4 bases, with 12 bases left between them. The germline V gene encodes CDR1 PRHDT and CDR2 FYEKMQ (reference sequence). CDR3 length equals 15 residues. The CDR3 sequence is CASSLSRGRNQPQHF. In DNA form, the CDR3 reads TGTGCCAGCAGCTTATCTAGAGGGAGGAATCAGCCCCAGCATTTT.

The V gene is TRBV3-1 (or the pseudogene TRBV3-2), the J gene TRBJ2-7; no definite D call. The germline V and J ends were trimmed by 4 bases and 6 bases, with 16 bases remaining between them. Germline V gene lookup returns CDR1 LGHDT and CDR2 YNNKEL (reference sequence). CDR3 length: 14 residues. The CDR3: CASSLTQMVVEQYF. For the CDR3, the DNA is TGTGCCAGCAGCCTGACTCAGATGGTAGTCGAGCAGTACTTC.

The CDR3 DNA sequence: TGTGCCAGCAGCTTGGACAGCTATGGCTACACCTTC. This gives the protein CASSLDSYGYTF. The chain uses TRBV7-8 and TRBJ1-2, with D possibly being TRBD1 (6 bases). Germline-derived CDR1 and CDR2 are SGHVS and FQNEAQ. The CDR3 sequence is 12 residues long. The V end lost 3 bases, the J end lost 4 bases, and 6 bases lay between the germline ends.

The chain joins TRBV5-1 to TRBJ1-2; 9 bases align to TRBD1. V trimming: 4 bases; J trimming: 4 bases; junction bases outside the gene matches: 8. CDR3 length: 15 amino acids. CDR1 is SGHRS, CDR2 YFSETQ, per germline. Here the CDR3 DNA reads TGCGCCAGCAGCCGACAGGGGGAATCCCTCTATGGCTACACCTTC. Amino acids: CASSRQGESLYGYTF.

The chain is built from TRBV11-1 and TRBJ2-7, with 8 bases that match TRBD1. Germline V CDR1 and CDR2: SGHAT, FQDESV (reference sequence). This CDR3 region has 15 residues. V gave up 5 bases and J gave up 5 bases; unmatched junction bases: 11. In nucleotides, the CDR3 is TGTGCCAGCAGCCCTGGGACAGGAGGGACTGACGAGCAGTACTTC. Amino acid sequence: CASSPGTGGTDEQYF.

The chain links TRBV5-6 to TRBJ2-5, with 7 bases that match TRBD2. Germline CDR1 is SGHDT and CDR2 is YYEEEE. Trimming removed 4 bases from V and 2 bases from J; junction bases left unmatched: 11. This CDR3 spans 16 amino acids. This CDR3 is CASSPGVAGLQETQYF. The CDR3 nucleotides read TGTGCCAGCAGCCCGGGAGTAGCGGGCCTACAAGAGACCCAGTACTTC.

The count of this clone is one. The gene calls are TRBV4-1 and TRBJ2-2; D is unresolved. The ends were cut back, 0 bases at V and 6 bases at J, with 14 bases in the middle. The CDR3 is 16 residues long. Germline V gene lookup returns CDR1 MGHRA and CDR2 YSYEKL. CDR3 in amino acids: CASSQDIRRLSGELFF. CDR3 nucleotides: TGCGCCAGCAGCCAAGATATCCGCAGGCTCTCCGGGGAGCTGTTTTTT.

The rearrangement joins TRBV9 to TRBJ2-3; D might be TRBD1 (5 bases). The germline V gene has CDR1 SGDLS and CDR2 YYNGEE. V lost 0 bases to trimming and J lost 2 bases, with 7 bases between them. The length of the CDR3 is 14 residues. This chain's CDR3 is CASSVEGLTDTQYF. The CDR3, as DNA: TGTGCCAGCAGCGTAGAGGGGCTCACAGATACGCAGTATTTT.